This passage covers 3 T cell receptor beta chains from one sample sequenced in a study of cytomegalovirus exposure and HLA in healthy donors. The PCR was carried out with 60 Vbeta primers and 13 Jbeta primers. Some clones are missing from TCRdb's copy, which holds only in-frame ones; the method was immunoSEQ multiplex PCR. The sample carries about 200,000 clones, more than 70% recorded once. Source material: PBMCs. These receptors came from a woman in her thirties or forties in good health and CMV-seronegative.

The chain combines TRBV28 with TRBJ2-2; 7 bases are a match to TRBD1. Losses at the gene ends were 6 bases for V and 6 bases for J; bases not matched to a gene: 10. This CDR3 region has 15 residues. CDR1 is MDHEN, CDR2 SYDVKM, per germline. For the CDR3, the DNA is TGTGCCAGCAGCTTCCTCGACAGGGCTTCCGGGGAGCTGTTTTTT. As protein: CASSFLDRASGELFF.

The J gene is TRBJ2-2, the V gene TRBV7-3, with TRBD1 as a possible D gene (6 bases). The V and J ends lost 5 bases and 6 bases respectively, with 19 bases between them. The CDR3 length is 16 residues. CDR1 and CDR2 (germline): SGHTA, FQGTGA. The CDR3 sequence is CASSPRGGWRPGELFF. CDR3 sequence (DNA): TGTGCCAGCAGCCCTAGAGGGGGTTGGCGTCCCGGGGAGCTGTTTTTT.

The sample holds one count of this clone. V is TRBV5-5 and J is TRBJ1-2; D possibly corresponds to TRBD1 (6 bases). Germline CDR1 and CDR2: SGHKS and YYEKEE (reference sequence). This CDR3 region has 17 residues. Trimming cost V 0 bases and J 1 base, with 16 bases left between them. CDR3 in DNA: TGTGCCAGCAGCTTGGCCGTAGCTGGACAGTATAACTATGGCTACACCTTC. Translation gives CASSLAVAGQYNYGYTF. Full variable domain (outside the CDR3, taken from reference TRBV5-5 and TRBJ1-2): DAGVTQSPTHLIKTRGQQVTLRCSPISGHKSVSWYQQVLGQGPQFIFQYYEKEERGRGNFPDRFSARQFPNYSSELNVNALLLGDSALYLCASSLAVAGQYNYGYTFGSGTRLTVV.